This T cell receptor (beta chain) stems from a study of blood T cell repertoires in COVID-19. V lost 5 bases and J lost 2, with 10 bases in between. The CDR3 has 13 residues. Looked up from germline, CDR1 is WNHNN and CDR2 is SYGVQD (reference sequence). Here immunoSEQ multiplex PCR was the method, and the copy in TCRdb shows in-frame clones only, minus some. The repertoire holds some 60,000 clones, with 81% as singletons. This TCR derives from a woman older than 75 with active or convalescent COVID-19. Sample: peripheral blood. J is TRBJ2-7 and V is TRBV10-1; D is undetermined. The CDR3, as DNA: TGCGCCAGCAGTCCCGGTGGTACCTACGAGCAGTACTTC. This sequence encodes CASSPGGTYEQYF.